The clone carrying this T cell receptor (beta chain) was found a few times. What it recognizes is unknown. The CDR3 extends over 14 amino acids. Germline values: CDR1 KGHSH, CDR2 LQKENI. Trimming left V 6 bases short and J 8 bases short, with 14 bases between. The data stem from a study of T cells after yellow fever vaccination. Looking at the study overall: When fractions had low cell numbers, they were prepared with SMART-Seq v4 Ultra Low Input. Study outcomes and limitations: Boosting was followed by the reappearance of most primary-vaccination clones (roughly 96% CD4, about 90% CD8). Contamination of FACS-sorted repertoires by abundant clonotypes from the bulk population could occur.

The study made its TCR cDNA through 5'RACE template switching. That step introduced a universal primer site along with UMIs. TCRdb reprocessed the 5' RACE reads via MiXCR and lists one record per CDR3 protein. Of 300,000 to 350,000 distinct CDR3 sequences in the sample, roughly 4.3% were seen once. This specimen consisted of PBMCs, obtained 5 days after the yellow fever booster vaccination. This chain connects TRBV18 to TRBJ1-6; unclear D gene. This sequence was found in a man younger than 30 who received the YFV17D yellow fever vaccine. Here the CDR3 DNA reads TGTGCCAGCTCCCTATCCACGTATGATTCACCCCTCCACTTT. It translates to CASSLSTYDSPLHF.